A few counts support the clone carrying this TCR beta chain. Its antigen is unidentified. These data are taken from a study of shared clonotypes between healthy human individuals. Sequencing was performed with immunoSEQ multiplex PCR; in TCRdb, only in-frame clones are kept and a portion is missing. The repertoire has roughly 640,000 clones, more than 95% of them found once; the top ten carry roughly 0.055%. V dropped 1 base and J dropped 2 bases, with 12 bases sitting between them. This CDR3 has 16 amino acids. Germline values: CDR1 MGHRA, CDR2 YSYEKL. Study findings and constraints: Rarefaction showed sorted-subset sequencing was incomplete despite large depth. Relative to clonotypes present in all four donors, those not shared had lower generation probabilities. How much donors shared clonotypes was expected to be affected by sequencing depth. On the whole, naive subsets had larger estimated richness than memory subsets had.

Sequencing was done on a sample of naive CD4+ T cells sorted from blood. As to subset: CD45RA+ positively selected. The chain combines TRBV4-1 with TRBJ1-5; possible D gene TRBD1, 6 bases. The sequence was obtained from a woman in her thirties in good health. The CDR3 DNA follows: TGCGCCAGCAGCCAAGGGACAGCATATGGCAATCAGCCCCAGCATTTT. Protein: CASSQGTAYGNQPQHF.